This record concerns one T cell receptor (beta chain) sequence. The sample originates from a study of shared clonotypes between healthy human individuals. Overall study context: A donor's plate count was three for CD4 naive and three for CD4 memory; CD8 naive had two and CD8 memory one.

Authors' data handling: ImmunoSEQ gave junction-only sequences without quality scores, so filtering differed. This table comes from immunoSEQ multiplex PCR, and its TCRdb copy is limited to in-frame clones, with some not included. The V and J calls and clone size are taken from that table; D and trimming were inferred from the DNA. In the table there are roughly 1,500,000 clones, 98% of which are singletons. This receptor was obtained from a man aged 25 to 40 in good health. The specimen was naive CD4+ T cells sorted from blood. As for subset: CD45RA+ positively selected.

CDR3 sequence (DNA): TGTGCCAGCAGCTGGAGACTAGGTTACAATGAGCAGTTCTTC. Its protein product is CASSWRLGYNEQFF. V gene TRBV5-8 combines with J gene TRBJ2-1, with a weak D call TRBD2 (6 bases). CDR3 length equals 14 residues. V was cut by 3 bases and J by 4 bases, with 11 bases left in between. Germline V gene data show CDR1 as SGHTS and CDR2 as YDEGEE.